These T cell receptor beta chains were read from a single sample in a study of blood T cell repertoires in COVID-19. This table comes from immunoSEQ multiplex PCR, and its TCRdb copy is limited to in-frame clones, with some not included. This sample has around 220,000 clones, with 80% to 90% found just once. Sequencing used peripheral blood. Receptors were obtained from a middle-aged man with acute or convalescent COVID-19. Both conserved end residues are part of each CDR3. Fields, in order: CDR3 protein, V gene, D gene. A D gene is named only where the DNA matches it firmly.

CDR3aa: CSAGEGSYGYTF
v_gene: TRBV29-1
d_gene: -

CDR3aa: CSVVRDRGPHEQYF
v_gene: TRBV29-1
d_gene: TRBD1

CDR3aa: CATYRGSGTEAFF
v_gene: TRBV12-3/TRBV12-4
d_gene: -

CDR3aa: CASSSDSFGETQYF
v_gene: TRBV7-8
d_gene: -

CDR3aa: CASSLDGQGAGELFF
v_gene: TRBV5-1
d_gene: TRBD1

CDR3aa: CASSSDGQEVSPLHF
v_gene: TRBV7-6
d_gene: TRBD1

CDR3aa: CASSADRVSNQPQHF
v_gene: TRBV2
d_gene: -

CDR3aa: CASSYSSRVGGQPQHF
v_gene: TRBV6-2/TRBV6-3
d_gene: -

CDR3aa: CASSLGDRTNYGYTF
v_gene: TRBV7-8
d_gene: TRBD1

CDR3aa: CATGGQTTNEKLFF
v_gene: TRBV6-5
d_gene: TRBD1

CDR3aa: CASSLVPDLYTPGFEKLFF
v_gene: TRBV7-9
d_gene: -

CDR3aa: CASSARQGAAEAFF
v_gene: TRBV2
d_gene: TRBD1

CDR3aa: CASSGQVGGTDTQYF
v_gene: TRBV6-4
d_gene: -

CDR3aa: CASSLQGGSNQPQHF
v_gene: TRBV6-5
d_gene: -

CDR3aa: CSVDIGLAYGYTF
v_gene: TRBV29-1
d_gene: -

CDR3aa: CASSIVGQDYQPQHF
v_gene: TRBV19
d_gene: -